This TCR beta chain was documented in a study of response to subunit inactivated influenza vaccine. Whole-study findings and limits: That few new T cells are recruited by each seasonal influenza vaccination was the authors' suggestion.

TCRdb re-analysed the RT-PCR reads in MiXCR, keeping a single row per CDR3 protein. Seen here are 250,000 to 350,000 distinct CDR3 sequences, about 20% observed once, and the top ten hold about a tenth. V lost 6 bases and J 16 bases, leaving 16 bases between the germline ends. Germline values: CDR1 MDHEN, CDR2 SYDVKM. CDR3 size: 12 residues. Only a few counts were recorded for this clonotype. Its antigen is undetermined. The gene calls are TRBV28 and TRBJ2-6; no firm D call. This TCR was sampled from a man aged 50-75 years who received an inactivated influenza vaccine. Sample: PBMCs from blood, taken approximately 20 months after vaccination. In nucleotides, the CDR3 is TGTGCCAGCAGCCGTTCCCTGTGGGCACTGACTTTC. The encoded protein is CASSRSLWALTF.